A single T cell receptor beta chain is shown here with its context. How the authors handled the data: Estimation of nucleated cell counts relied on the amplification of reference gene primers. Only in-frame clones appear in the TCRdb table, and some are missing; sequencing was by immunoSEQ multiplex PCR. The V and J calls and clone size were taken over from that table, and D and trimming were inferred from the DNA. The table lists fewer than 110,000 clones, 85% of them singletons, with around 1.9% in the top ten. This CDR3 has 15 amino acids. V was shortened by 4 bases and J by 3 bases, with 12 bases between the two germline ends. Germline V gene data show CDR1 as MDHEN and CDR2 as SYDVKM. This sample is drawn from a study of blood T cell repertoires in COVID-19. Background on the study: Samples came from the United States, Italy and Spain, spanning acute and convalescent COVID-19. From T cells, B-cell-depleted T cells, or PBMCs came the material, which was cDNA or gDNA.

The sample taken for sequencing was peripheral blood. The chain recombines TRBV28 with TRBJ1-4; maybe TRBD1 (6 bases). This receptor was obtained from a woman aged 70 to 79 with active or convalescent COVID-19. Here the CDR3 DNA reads TGTGCCAGCAGTTCCAACAGGGAAGCTAATGAAAAACTGTTTTTT. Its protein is CASSSNREANEKLFF.